These 26 T cell receptor beta chains originate from one sample sequenced in a study of blood T cell repertoires in COVID-19. Profiled with immunoSEQ multiplex PCR; TCRdb holds only in-frame clones, not every one. The table lists about 120,000 clones, approximately 90% of them singletons, with more than 2% in the top ten. Material for sequencing was peripheral blood. The receptors were gathered from a woman between 45 and 60 years old with acute or convalescent COVID-19.

The V and J genes are TRBV13 and TRBJ2-6; tentative D call: TRBD2 (7 bases). CDR3 length: 18 residues. Germline V CDR1 and CDR2: PRHDT, FYEKMQ (reference sequence). The V end was cut by 1 base, the J end by 0 bases, with 13 bases between. CDR3 nucleotides: TGTGCCAGCAGCTTAGTTGCGGGGGCTAACTCTGGGGCCAACGTCCTGACTTTC. Its translation is CASSLVAGANSGANVLTF.

This clone was seen a handful of times. The rearrangement joins TRBV29-1 to TRBJ1-2; D is perhaps TRBD1 (5 bases). Between the trimmed V and J ends, which lost 5 bases and 7 bases, there was a span of 17 bases. Germline V lookup: CDR1 SQVTM, CDR2 ANQGSEA. This CDR3 has 13 amino acids. CDR3 region: CSVKTQDGAGYTF. In DNA form, the CDR3 reads TGCAGCGTTAAAACTCAGGATGGGGCTGGCTACACCTTC.

This clone appeared a few times. The chain joins TRBV10-3 to TRBJ2-1; 7 nucleotides agree with TRBD2. The CDR3 has 17 amino acids. The ends lost 0 bases at V and 7 bases at J; junction bases unmatched: 12. Germline values: CDR1 ENHRY, CDR2 SYGVKD. The CDR3 is CAISESTAGRGLNEQFF. The CDR3 DNA reads as TGTGCCATCAGTGAGTCGACAGCGGGGAGAGGTTTAAATGAGCAGTTCTTC.

This chain connects TRBV7-9 to TRBJ1-1; 7 bases match TRBD1. This CDR3 contains 15 residues. V dropped 0 bases and J dropped 4; count of bases not matched to a gene: 5. CDR1 SEHNR and CDR2 FQNEAQ come from the germline V gene (reference sequence). CDR3 loop: CASSLARGVATEAFF. CDR3 DNA: TGTGCCAGCAGCTTAGCCAGGGGGGTCGCCACTGAAGCTTTCTTT.

This clone has more than one count but fewer than ten. CDR3 sequence (DNA): TGTGCCAGCAGTGAAGGGCTAGCGGTTACCTACGAGCAGTACTTC. Its translation: CASSEGLAVTYEQYF. This chain joins TRBV6-4 and TRBJ2-7, with 7 bases lining up with TRBD2. Germline V gene lookup returns CDR1 MRHNA and CDR2 SNTAGT. CDR3 length: 15 residues. V trimming: 3 bases; J trimming: 2 bases; junction bases outside the gene matches: 7.

The CDR3 loop reads CASSDLTGTEAFF. CDR3 bases: TGTGCCAGCAGTGACCTCACAGGGACTGAAGCTTTCTTT. This chain connects TRBV6-4 to TRBJ1-1; possible D gene TRBD1, 6 bases. The V gene's germline CDR1 is MRHNA and CDR2 SNTAGT. CDR3 length: 13 amino acids. V lost 2 bases and J 5 bases, leaving 9 bases between the germline ends.

V and J are TRBV5-1 and TRBJ2-7, with D unresolved. Germline values: CDR1 SGHRS, CDR2 YFSETQ. V lost 4 bases, J lost 3 bases, and 14 bases lay in between. The CDR3 has 14 residues. The DNA for the CDR3 is TGCGCCAGCAGCCCGGGTGGCCTTCTCTACGAGCAGTACTTC. Translated: CASSPGGLLYEQYF.

The V call is TRBV7-9, the J call TRBJ1-6, with 7 bases matching TRBD1. After removal of 7 bases from V and 6 bases from J, the junction contained 21 bases not matched to a gene. There are 19 residues in the CDR3. Looked up from germline, CDR1 is SEHNR and CDR2 is FQNEAQ (reference sequence). CDR3 DNA sequence: TGTGCCAGCAACCACGAGGGGCCATGGGGGGACAGTTTTAATTCACCCCTCCACTTT. Encoded protein: CASNHEGPWGDSFNSPLHF.

V is TRBV18 and J is TRBJ2-2, with 8 bases fitting TRBD1. The V gene end was trimmed by 8 bases and the J gene end by 3 bases; junction bases not matched to a gene: 5. This CDR3 spans 14 amino acids. Germline values: CDR1 KGHSH, CDR2 LQKENI. DNA of the CDR3: TGTGCCAGCGACAGGGGACCAGACACCGGGGAGCTGTTTTTT. Translating gives CASDRGPDTGELFF.

The chain carries TRBV3-1 (or the pseudogene TRBV3-2) and TRBJ2-1, with TRBD2 as a possible D gene (5 bases). Germline CDR1 and CDR2: LGHDT and YNNKEL (reference sequence). This CDR3 comprises 16 residues. V lost 1 base to trimming and J lost 4 bases, with 14 bases between them. The DNA for the CDR3 is TGTGCCAGCAGCCAAGGTCTAGACGGGAAATACAATGAGCAGTTCTTC. Translated: CASSQGLDGKYNEQFF.

J is TRBJ2-5 and V is TRBV12-3 or TRBV12-4, with TRBD1 matching over 12 bases. With 8 bases clipped from V and 5 bases from J, the junction kept 3 bases outside the gene matches. This CDR3 is 13 amino acids long. The CDR3 spells CASRDRGLETQYF. The CDR3 DNA reads TGTGCCAGCCGGGACAGGGGGCTGGAGACCCAGTACTTC.

This clone turned up a few times. This chain links TRBV6-5 with TRBJ2-3, with D hard to call. The germline V gene encodes CDR1 MNHEY and CDR2 SVGAGI. V lost 4 bases to trimming and J lost 7 bases, with 6 bases between them. The CDR3 length is 11 residues. The CDR3 DNA sequence: TGTGCCAGCAGTTCAGGAAATACGCAGTATTTT. It yields the protein CASSSGNTQYF.

The CDR3 here is CASSSLPGQLNSGNTIYF. The CDR3 region has the DNA TGTGCCAGCAGCTCCCTCCCGGGACAACTAAACTCTGGAAACACCATATATTTT. The gene calls are TRBV6-2 or TRBV6-3 and TRBJ1-3; TRBD1 is a possible D gene (6 bases). CDR1 and CDR2 (germline): MNHEY, SVGEGT. V was cut by 6 bases and J by 0 bases, with 21 bases left in between. The CDR3 is made up of 18 amino acids.

The J gene is TRBJ2-5, the V gene TRBV9, with D hard to call. V dropped 1 base and J dropped 2 bases, with 12 bases sitting between them. Germline V gene lookup returns CDR1 SGDLS and CDR2 YYNGEE. The CDR3 consists of 15 residues. The CDR3 spells CASSVRAGRQETQYF. CDR3 coding DNA: TGTGCCAGCAGCGTACGAGCCGGTCGACAAGAGACCCAGTACTTC.

The chain uses TRBV3-1 (or the pseudogene TRBV3-2) and TRBJ1-2, with 9 bases identical to TRBD1. The CDR3 is 13 amino acids. Germline V gene sequence: CDR1 LGHDT, CDR2 YNNKEL (reference sequence). V was clipped by 4 bases and J by 5 bases; unmatched bases: 2. CDR3 residues: CASSPTGGYGYTF. For the CDR3, the DNA is TGTGCCAGCAGCCCGACAGGGGGGTATGGCTACACCTTC.

The V and J genes are TRBV2 and TRBJ2-5, with 16 bases that match TRBD2. Germline CDR1 reads SNHLY; CDR2 reads FYNNEI. The V segment lost 5 bases and the J segment 5 bases; nucleotides outside the gene matches: 5. The CDR3 has 16 residues. CDR3 sequence: CASSSGTSGGVETQYF. The CDR3 DNA reads as TGTGCCAGCAGTTCCGGGACTAGCGGGGGGGTCGAGACCCAGTACTTC.

This clone was counted only a few times. The chain is built from TRBV10-3 and TRBJ2-1; 7 nucleotides line up with TRBD2. Trimming removed 3 bases from V and 7 bases from J; junction bases left unmatched: 9. This CDR3 spans 15 amino acids. Germline-derived CDR1 and CDR2 are ENHRY and SYGVKD. The chain's CDR3 is CAISERSGAENEQFF. The CDR3 DNA sequence: TGTGCCATCAGTGAAAGAAGCGGGGCCGAGAATGAGCAGTTCTTC.

The chain employs TRBV30 and TRBJ1-2; 7 bases map to TRBD1. From germline, CDR1 is GTSNPN and CDR2 SVGIG (reference sequence). This CDR3 has 13 amino acids. With 1 base clipped from V and 4 bases from J, the junction kept 3 bases outside the gene matches. The CDR3 protein is CAWSEGALYGYTF. The CDR3 nucleotides read TGTGCCTGGAGTGAGGGGGCCCTCTATGGCTACACCTTC.

The chain employs TRBV27 and TRBJ1-2, with 7 bases matching TRBD1. This CDR3 is built from 14 residues. Germline V lookup: CDR1 MNHEY, CDR2 SMNVEV (reference sequence). The ends lost 6 bases at V and 13 bases at J; junction bases unmatched: 17. The CDR3 here is CASRPAGTVSLSTF. The CDR3 nucleotides read TGTGCCAGCAGACCGGCCGGGACAGTCTCTTTATCCACCTTC.

This sequence joins TRBV24-1 and TRBJ2-1, with 8 nucleotides matching TRBD1. J lost 8 bases, V lost 6 bases, and 11 bases had no gene match. Per germline, CDR1 KGHDR and CDR2 SFDVKD. The CDR3 consists of 15 residues. CDR3 region: CATSLPGTGIYEQFF. CDR3 nucleotide sequence: TGTGCCACCAGTTTGCCCGGGACAGGTATCTATGAGCAGTTCTTC.

The chain uses TRBV18 and TRBJ1-2; D might be TRBD1 (5 bases). CDR1 is KGHSH, CDR2 LQKENI, per germline. The V end was cut by 4 bases, the J end by 5 bases, with 11 bases between. The CDR3 extends over 13 amino acids. CDR3 residues: CASSQSTGYGYTF. Here the CDR3 DNA reads TGTGCCAGCTCACAGTCTACAGGTTATGGCTACACCTTC.

This clone appeared a few times. The chain links TRBV30 to TRBJ1-5; possibly TRBD1 for D (5 bases). The CDR3 is 15 amino acids. Trimming removed 2 bases at V and 0 bases at J, with 11 bases between. Germline values: CDR1 GTSNPN, CDR2 SVGIG (reference sequence). The CDR3 protein is CAWSTGGYSNQPQHF. In DNA, the CDR3 is TGTGCCTGGAGTACGGGGGGGTATAGCAATCAGCCCCAGCATTTT.

The CDR3 loop reads CASSQDGGYQPQHF. The CDR3, as DNA: TGTGCCAGCAGCCAAGATGGGGGGTATCAGCCCCAGCATTTT. The chain combines TRBV3-1 (or the pseudogene TRBV3-2) with TRBJ1-5, with D possibly TRBD1 on 5 matching bases. CDR3 length: 14 amino acids. CDR1 is LGHDT, CDR2 YNNKEL, per germline (reference sequence). The V gene lost 0 bases and the J gene lost 5 bases, with 8 bases spanning the gap.

The rearrangement joins TRBV4-3 to TRBJ1-1, with 11 bases aligning to TRBD1. The V gene's germline CDR1 is LGHNA and CDR2 YSLEER. There are 15 residues in the CDR3. The junction had 7 bases not matched to a gene; V was cut back by 7 bases and J by 3 bases. The CDR3 nucleotides are TGCGCCAGCACCTACGGACAGGGGGCGGACACTGAAGCTTTCTTT. It encodes CASTYGQGADTEAFF.

This clone was seen a single time. The chain carries TRBV10-3 and TRBJ1-2; TRBD1 aligns across 10 bases. The CDR3 is 13 amino acids. In germline, CDR1 is ENHRY, CDR2 SYGVKD. V lost 10 bases to trimming and J lost 7 bases; unmatched junction nucleotides: 9. The CDR3 protein is CASGQGVIGGYTF. The CDR3, as DNA: TGTGCCAGTGGACAGGGGGTAATTGGTGGCTACACCTTC.

The gene calls are TRBV7-9 and TRBJ2-1, with 9 positions matching TRBD2. The germline gives CDR1 SEHNR, CDR2 FQNEAQ (reference sequence). The CDR3 is made up of 16 amino acids. The V gene end was trimmed by 2 bases and the J gene end by 0 bases; junction bases not matched to a gene: 2. The CDR3 loop reads CASSLLAGLSYNEQFF. The CDR3 coding sequence is TGTGCCAGCAGCTTACTAGCGGGACTCTCCTACAATGAGCAGTTCTTC.